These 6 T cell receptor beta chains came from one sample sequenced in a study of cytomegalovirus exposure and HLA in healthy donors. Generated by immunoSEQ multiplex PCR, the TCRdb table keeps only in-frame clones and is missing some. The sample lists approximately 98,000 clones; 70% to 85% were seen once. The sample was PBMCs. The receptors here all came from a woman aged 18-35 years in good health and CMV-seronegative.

The CDR3 DNA sequence: TGTGCCAGCAGCCTTACCGGGCTAGCGGGTGAGCAGTACTTC. Translating it yields CASSLTGLAGEQYF. The chain couples TRBV28 to TRBJ2-7; 8 bases line up with TRBD2. CDR3 length: 14 amino acids. V gave up 6 bases and J gave up 7 bases; unmatched junction bases: 11. Germline CDR1 and CDR2: MDHEN and SYDVKM.

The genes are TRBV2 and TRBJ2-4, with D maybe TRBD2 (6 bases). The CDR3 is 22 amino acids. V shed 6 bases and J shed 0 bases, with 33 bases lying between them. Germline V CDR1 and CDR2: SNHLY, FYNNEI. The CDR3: CASSPDRLGRVQILLAKNIQYF. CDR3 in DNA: TGTGCCAGCAGCCCCGACAGACTAGGTCGGGTCCAAATTTTACTAGCCAAAAACATTCAGTACTTC.

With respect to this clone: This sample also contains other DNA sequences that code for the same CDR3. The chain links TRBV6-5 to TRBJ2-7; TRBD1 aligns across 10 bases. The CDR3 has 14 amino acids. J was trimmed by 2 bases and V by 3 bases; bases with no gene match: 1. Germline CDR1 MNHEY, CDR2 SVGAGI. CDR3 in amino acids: CASSYGQGAYEQYF. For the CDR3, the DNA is TGTGCCAGCAGTTATGGACAGGGGGCCTACGAGCAGTACTTC.

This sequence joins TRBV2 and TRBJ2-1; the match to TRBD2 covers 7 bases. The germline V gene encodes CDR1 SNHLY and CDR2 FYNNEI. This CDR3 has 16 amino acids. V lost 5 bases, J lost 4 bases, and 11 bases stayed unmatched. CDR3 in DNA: TGTGCCAGCAGTAAGCGTTCGGGGGGACCTTACAATGAGCAGTTCTTC. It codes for CASSKRSGGPYNEQFF.

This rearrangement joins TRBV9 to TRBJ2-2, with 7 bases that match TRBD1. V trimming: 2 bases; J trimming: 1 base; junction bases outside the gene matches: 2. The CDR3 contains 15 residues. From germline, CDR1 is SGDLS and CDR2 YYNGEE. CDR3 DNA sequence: TGTGCCAGCAGCGTGGACAGGAGGAACACCGGGGAGCTGTTTTTT. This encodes CASSVDRRNTGELFF.

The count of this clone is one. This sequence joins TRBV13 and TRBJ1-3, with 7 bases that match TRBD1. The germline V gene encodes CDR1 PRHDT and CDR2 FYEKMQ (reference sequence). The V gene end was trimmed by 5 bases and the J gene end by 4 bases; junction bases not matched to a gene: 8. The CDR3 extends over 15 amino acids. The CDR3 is CASSPRTGLGNTIYF. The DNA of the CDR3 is TGTGCCAGCAGCCCCAGGACAGGCCTCGGAAACACCATATATTTT.